The T cell receptor (beta chain) under discussion was sequenced for a study of T cell repertoires in cytomegalovirus infection. TCRdb redid the calling of the reads with MiXCR, one entry per CDR3 protein. The sample records just under 300,000 distinct CDR3 sequences, around 9.1% being singletons. Study results and caveats: In two of eight donors, the top clonotype was HLA-C-restricted CMV-specific. The cumulative frequency of public TCR beta families identified carriers of CMV plus the relevant HLA.

Comments on this clonotype: Its antigen remains unknown.

The sequence was obtained from a human donor in good health (CMV status not recorded). Some clones in this sample may be carry-over from other donors' samples. Sequences were obtained from PBMCs.

CDR3 protein: CSTQRGDTQYF. The CDR3, as DNA: TGCAGTACCCAGCGGGGGGATACGCAGTATTTT. V usage is TRBV20-1 and J usage is TRBJ2-3, with 8 bases that match TRBD2. The CDR3 has 11 residues. V lost 8 bases, J lost 6 bases, and 4 bases stayed unmatched. Germline V gene data show CDR1 as DFQATT and CDR2 as SNEGSKA (reference sequence).